These 24 T cell receptor beta chains originate from one sample sequenced in a study of response to subunit inactivated influenza vaccine. TCRdb reprocessed the RT-PCR reads with MiXCR, giving one entry per CDR3 protein. The data hold roughly 500,000 distinct CDR3 sequences, with approximately 15% observed a single time. The sequencing here drew on CD4+ T cells sorted from PBMCs, taken roughly 24 months after vaccination. The receptors were gathered from a man in his fifties or sixties who received an inactivated influenza vaccine.

This sequence joins TRBV6-6 and TRBJ2-4, with 9 nucleotides matching TRBD1. CDR3 length: 13 residues. From germline, CDR1 is MNHNY and CDR2 SVGAGI (reference sequence). The CDR3 here is CAGQGLLKNIQYF. CDR3 DNA: TGTGCGGGACAGGGATTACTAAAAAACATTCAGTACTTC.

The rearrangement uses TRBV12-3 or TRBV12-4 and TRBJ1-1, with D possibly being TRBD1 (6 bases). CDR3 length: 15 amino acids. V lost 6 bases and J lost 1, with 15 bases in between. In DNA, the CDR3 is TGTGCCAGCAGGCGTAGTAGGGGGGAGAACACTGAAGCTTTCTTT. Its protein is CASRRSRGENTEAFF.

There are a few counts of this clonotype. V is TRBV20-1 and J is TRBJ2-7; a weak D match, TRBD2 (6 bases). Trimming took 6 bases from V and 4 from J, leaving 19 bases between them. The CDR3 extends over 14 amino acids. CDR1 is DFQATT, CDR2 SNEGSKA, per germline (reference sequence). For the CDR3, the DNA is TGCAGTGCCCCCGGGCTGGCGGGGCTATACGAGCAGTACTTC. It is translated as CSAPGLAGLYEQYF.

This clonotype was recorded a few times. V is TRBV12-3 or TRBV12-4 and J is TRBJ1-1; D perhaps matches TRBD1 (6 bases). The CDR3 totals 15 residues. V lost 6 bases, J lost 0 bases, and 14 bases lay in between. The CDR3 sequence is CASRGLGTLNTEAFF. The CDR3 nucleotides read TGTGCCAGCAGGGGGCTCGGGACACTGAACACTGAAGCTTTCTTT.

This clonotype was seen many times. The V call is TRBV6-5, the J call TRBJ2-3; 10 bases align to TRBD2. The CDR3 is 18 amino acids. Per germline, CDR1 MNHEY and CDR2 SVGAGI. The V gene end was trimmed by 0 bases and the J gene end by 2 bases; junction bases not matched to a gene: 8. The DNA of the CDR3 is TGTGCCAGCAGTTACTCCGCTAGCGGGAGTGGTGCCACAGATACGCAGTATTTT. Translating gives CASSYSASGSGATDTQYF.

J is TRBJ1-6 and V is TRBV15; a weak D match, TRBD1 (5 bases). The CDR3 contains 15 residues. V was clipped by 1 base and J by 7 bases, with 11 bases between them. Germline V gene data show CDR1 as LNHNV and CDR2 as YYDKDF (reference sequence). In nucleotides, the CDR3 is TGTGCCACCAGCAGAGTCCCAGGGCGGAATTCACCCCTCCACTTT. Its translation: CATSRVPGRNSPLHF.

The chain employs TRBV4-2 and TRBJ2-6, with a weak D call TRBD1 (5 bases). In germline, CDR1 is LGHNA, CDR2 YNFKEQ. V shed 0 bases and J shed 2 bases, with 8 bases lying between them. The CDR3 length is 16 residues. As DNA, the CDR3 is TGTGCCAGCAGCCAAGACTTAGGGGCTGGGGCCAACGTCCTGACTTTC. This encodes CASSQDLGAGANVLTF.

This chain connects TRBV20-1 to TRBJ2-4, with D possibly being TRBD1 (6 bases). CDR3 length equals 12 residues. Per germline, CDR1 DFQATT and CDR2 SNEGSKA (reference sequence). Trimming pared 6 bases from V and 6 bases from J, leaving 12 bases between. Here the CDR3 DNA reads TGCAGTGCCAGACAGGCCGGAAACATTCAGTACTTC. Its translation: CSARQAGNIQYF.

This clonotype has ten or more counts. The chain recombines TRBV15 with TRBJ2-1; D not certain. This CDR3 region has 16 residues. Between the trimmed V and J ends, which lost 0 bases and 2 bases, there was a span of 11 bases. Germline CDR1 LNHNV, CDR2 YYDKDF (reference sequence). CDR3 residues: CATSRDSGIAYNEQFF. The CDR3 DNA reads as TGTGCCACCAGCAGAGATTCGGGTATCGCCTACAATGAGCAGTTCTTC.

V is TRBV20-1 and J is TRBJ2-3; 7 bases map to TRBD2. Trimming cost V 5 bases and J 0 bases; bases outside gene matches: 5. From germline, CDR1 is DFQATT and CDR2 SNEGSKA (reference sequence). The CDR3 contains 14 residues. CDR3 sequence: CSALSGESTDTQYF. The CDR3 DNA follows: TGCAGTGCTCTAAGCGGGGAGAGCACAGATACGCAGTATTTT.

This sequence joins TRBV18 and TRBJ2-6; 12 nucleotides agree with TRBD1. This CDR3 spans 17 amino acids. Trimming removed 2 bases from V and 2 bases from J; junction bases left unmatched: 1. The V gene's germline CDR1 is KGHSH and CDR2 LQKENI. In DNA, the CDR3 is TGTGCCAGCTCACCAGGGACAGGGGGCGCTGGGGCCAACGTCCTGACTTTC. Translating gives CASSPGTGGAGANVLTF.

This rearrangement joins TRBV3-1 to TRBJ2-5; 10 bases are a match to TRBD2. This CDR3 is built from 17 residues. Germline V gene sequence: CDR1 LGHDT, CDR2 YNNKEL (reference sequence). J was trimmed by 0 bases and V by 1 base; bases with no gene match: 5. The CDR3 region is CASSQVSGGTYQETQYF. The CDR3 DNA reads as TGTGCCAGCAGCCAAGTTAGCGGGGGGACCTACCAAGAGACCCAGTACTTC.

CDR3 residues: CATSPGQGLYEQYF. The CDR3 DNA reads TGTGCCACCAGCCCGGGACAGGGGCTCTACGAGCAGTACTTC. This chain joins TRBV15 and TRBJ2-7, with 10 bases lining up with TRBD1. Trimming at V came to 5 bases and at J to 3 bases, leaving 4 bases not matched to a gene. The CDR3 spans 14 residues. The germline gives CDR1 LNHNV, CDR2 YYDKDF (reference sequence). The complete variable domain, with remaining parts taken from reference TRBV15 and TRBJ2-7, reads DAMVIQNPRYQVTQFGKPVTLSCSQTLNHNVMYWYQQKSSQAPKLLFHYYDKDFNNEADTPDNFQSRRPNTSFCFLDIRSPGLGDTAMYLCATSPGQGLYEQYFGPGTRLTVT.

The CDR3 loop reads CASSLAWRSPGTDTQYF. For the CDR3, the DNA is TGTGCCAGCAGCTTGGCGTGGAGGAGTCCAGGCACAGATACGCAGTATTTT. The chain carries TRBV5-6 and TRBJ2-3, with D possibly being TRBD2 (5 bases). CDR3 length: 17 amino acids. V was cut by 0 bases and J by 1 base, with 15 bases left in between. Germline V CDR1 and CDR2: SGHDT, YYEEEE.

This clonotype was seen a handful of times. Possible read error: a much larger clone is one base away. This rearrangement joins TRBV7-2 to TRBJ1-1; D unclear. V was trimmed by 5 bases and J by 3 bases, leaving 4 bases between them. This CDR3 is 11 amino acids long. CDR1 and CDR2 (germline): SGHTA, FQGNSA. As DNA, the CDR3 is TGTGCCAGCAGCCCCTACACTGAAGCTTTCTTT. Translated: CASSPYTEAFF.

This clonotype has a handful of counts. J is TRBJ1-3 and V is TRBV20-1; maybe TRBD1 (5 bases). The CDR3 contains 13 residues. Trimming took 1 base from V and 8 from J, leaving 12 bases between them. Germline V gene data show CDR1 as DFQATT and CDR2 as SNEGSKA (reference sequence). CDR3 nucleotides: TGCAGTGCTAGAGGGACACGCCACTACACCATATATTTT. It is translated as CSARGTRHYTIYF.

This clonotype was seen a handful of times. The chain carries TRBV7-3 and TRBJ2-2, with D hard to call. The CDR3 sequence is 14 residues long. The V end lost 2 bases, the J end lost 8 bases, and 12 bases lay between the germline ends. Germline V gene lookup returns CDR1 SGHTA and CDR2 FQGTGA. The CDR3: CASSLLQSPGELFF. The CDR3 bases are TGTGCCAGCAGCTTACTGCAGAGTCCAGGGGAGCTGTTTTTT. The whole variable domain, filled in from reference TRBV7-3 and TRBJ2-2, reads GAGVSQTPSNKVTEKGKYVELRCDPISGHTALYWYRQSLGQGPEFLIYFQGTGAADDSGLPNDRFFAVRPEGSVSTLKIQRTERGDSAVYLCASSLLQSPGELFFGEGSRLTVL.

This clonotype has only one observation. The rearrangement joins TRBV20-1 to TRBJ2-7, with 9 bases lining up with TRBD1. The germline gives CDR1 DFQATT, CDR2 SNEGSKA (reference sequence). This CDR3 contains 15 residues. J lost 3 bases, V lost 6 bases, and 12 bases had no gene match. CDR3 in DNA: TGCAGTGCGCGCCCTGACAGGGGGAACGTCTACGAGCAGTACTTC. It encodes CSARPDRGNVYEQYF.

This chain links TRBV5-1 with TRBJ1-5; 9 nucleotides line up with TRBD1. Germline trimming cut 4 bases from V and 6 bases from J; bases unmatched to any gene: 14. The CDR3 runs to 17 residues. CDR1 SGHRS and CDR2 YFSETQ come from the germline V gene. CDR3 bases: TGCGCCAGCAGCCCCGGTCCTCGGACAGGGGACTCTCAGCCCCAGCATTTT. This translates into CASSPGPRTGDSQPQHF.

This clonotype was seen only a few times. This sequence joins TRBV3-1 and TRBJ1-4; 9 bases are shared with TRBD1. This CDR3 is built from 22 residues. The V and J ends lost 0 bases and 3 bases, in that order; junction bases with no gene match: 20. Per the germline V gene, CDR1 is LGHDT and CDR2 is YNNKEL (reference sequence). CDR3 nucleotides: TGTGCCAGCAGCCAAGAAAGTGTGGTGAGGGACAGGGCCAACGCTTCTAATGAAAAACTGTTTTTT. Its translation: CASSQESVVRDRANASNEKLFF.

The rearrangement joins TRBV6-2 or TRBV6-3 to TRBJ1-5; a weak D match, TRBD1 (6 bases). In germline, CDR1 is MNHEY, CDR2 SVGEGT. This CDR3 has 14 residues. Trimming shortened V by 6 bases and J by 7 bases, and 16 bases separated the two germline ends. For the CDR3, the DNA is TGTGCCAGCAGCGCACAGGGATCTGGGCAGCCCCAGCATTTT. Translated, it gives CASSAQGSGQPQHF.

This clonotype was observed a handful of times. V and J are TRBV29-1 and TRBJ2-7; D is undetermined. Trimming took 4 bases from V and 3 from J, leaving 16 bases between them. This CDR3 contains 14 residues. CDR1 is SQVTM, CDR2 ANQGSEA, per germline. The CDR3 DNA reads as TGCAGCGTTGCCCCGAGGCTAGGTGGCTACGAGCAGTACTTC. This translates into CSVAPRLGGYEQYF.

V is TRBV28 and J is TRBJ2-1, with 7 bases identical to TRBD2. Germline V CDR1 and CDR2: MDHEN, SYDVKM. CDR3 size: 18 residues. The V and J ends lost 7 bases and 8 bases, in that order; junction bases with no gene match: 23. CDR3 residues: CASTHRRLAGPLWHEQFF. The CDR3, as DNA: TGTGCCAGCACCCATAGAAGACTAGCTGGACCGTTATGGCATGAGCAGTTCTTC.

The chain is built from TRBV6-2 or TRBV6-3 and TRBJ2-4, with D perhaps given as TRBD1 or TRBD2 (5 bases each). CDR3 length: 13 amino acids. Looked up from germline, CDR1 is MNHEY and CDR2 is SVGEGT. V was clipped by 6 bases and J by 6 bases, with 12 bases between them. The CDR3 bases are TGTGCCAGCAGCCCGGGACCTCCAAACATTCAGTACTTC. Translated: CASSPGPPNIQYF.